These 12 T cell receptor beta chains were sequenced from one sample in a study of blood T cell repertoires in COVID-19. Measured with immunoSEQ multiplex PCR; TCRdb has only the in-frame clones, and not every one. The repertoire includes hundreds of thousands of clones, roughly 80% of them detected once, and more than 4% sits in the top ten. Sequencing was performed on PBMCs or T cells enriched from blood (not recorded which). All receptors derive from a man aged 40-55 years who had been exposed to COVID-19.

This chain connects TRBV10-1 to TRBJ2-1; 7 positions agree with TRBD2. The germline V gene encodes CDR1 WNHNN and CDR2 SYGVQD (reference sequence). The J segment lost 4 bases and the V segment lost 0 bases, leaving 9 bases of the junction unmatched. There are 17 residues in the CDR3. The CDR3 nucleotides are TGCGCCAGCAGTGAGTCGCAAGGTGCGGGAGAGTACAATGAGCAGTTCTTC. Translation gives CASSESQGAGEYNEQFF.

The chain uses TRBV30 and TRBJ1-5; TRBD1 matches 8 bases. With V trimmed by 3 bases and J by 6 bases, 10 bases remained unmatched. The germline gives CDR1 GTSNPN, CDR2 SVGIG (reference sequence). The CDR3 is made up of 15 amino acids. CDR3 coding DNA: TGTGCCTGGAGGGGCGACAGGGGAGAAGGTCAGCCCCAGCATTTT. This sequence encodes CAWRGDRGEGQPQHF. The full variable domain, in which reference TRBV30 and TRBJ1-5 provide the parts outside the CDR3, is SQTIHQWPATLVQPVGSPLSLECTVEGTSNPNLYWYRQAAGRGLQLLFYSVGIGQISSEVPQNLSASRPQDRQFILSSKKLLLSDSGFYLCAWRGDRGEGQPQHFGDGTRLSIL.

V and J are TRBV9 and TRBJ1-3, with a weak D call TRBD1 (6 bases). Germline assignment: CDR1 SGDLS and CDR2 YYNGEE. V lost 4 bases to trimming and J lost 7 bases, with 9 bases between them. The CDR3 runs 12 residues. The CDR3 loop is CASSPGVNTIYF. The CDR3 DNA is TGTGCCAGCAGCCCAGGGGTGAACACCATATATTTT.

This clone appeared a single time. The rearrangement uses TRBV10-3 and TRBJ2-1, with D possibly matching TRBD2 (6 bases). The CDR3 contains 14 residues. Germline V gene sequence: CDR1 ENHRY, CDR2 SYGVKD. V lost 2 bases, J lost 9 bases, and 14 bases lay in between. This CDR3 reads CAISEPSTSREQFF. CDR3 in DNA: TGTGCCATCAGTGAGCCTTCGACTAGTCGTGAGCAGTTCTTC.

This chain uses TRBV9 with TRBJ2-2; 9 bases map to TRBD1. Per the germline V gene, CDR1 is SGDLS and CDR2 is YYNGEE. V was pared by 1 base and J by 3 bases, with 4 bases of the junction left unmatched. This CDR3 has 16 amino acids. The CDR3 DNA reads TGTGCCAGCAGCGTATCGGGACAGGGATACACCGGGGAGCTGTTTTTT. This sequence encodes CASSVSGQGYTGELFF. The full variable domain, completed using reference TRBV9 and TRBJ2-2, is DSGVTQTPKHLITATGQRVTLRCSPRSGDLSVYWYQQSLDQGLQFLIQYYNGEERAKGNILERFSAQQFPDLHSELNLSSLELGDSALYFCASSVSGQGYTGELFFGEGSRLTVL.

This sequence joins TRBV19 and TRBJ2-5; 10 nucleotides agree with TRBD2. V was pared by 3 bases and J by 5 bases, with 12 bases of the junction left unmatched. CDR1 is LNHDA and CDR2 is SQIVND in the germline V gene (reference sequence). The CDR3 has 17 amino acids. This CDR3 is CASSIPSGSHSGETQYF. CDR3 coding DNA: TGTGCCAGTAGTATCCCTAGCGGGAGCCACTCAGGCGAGACCCAGTACTTC.

CDR3 amino acids: CASSSGLAGYNEQFF. Written as DNA, the CDR3 is TGTGCCAGCAGCTCAGGACTAGCGGGATACAATGAGCAGTTCTTC. The chain uses TRBV7-6 and TRBJ2-1; 12 nucleotides match TRBD2. The CDR3 length is 15 residues. CDR1 and CDR2 (germline): SGHVS, FNYEAQ. V trimming: 4 bases; J trimming: 4 bases; junction bases outside the gene matches: 2.

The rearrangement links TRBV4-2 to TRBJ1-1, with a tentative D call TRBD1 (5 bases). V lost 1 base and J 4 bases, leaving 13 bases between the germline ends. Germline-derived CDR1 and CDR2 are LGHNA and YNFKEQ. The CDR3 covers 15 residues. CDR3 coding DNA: TGTGCCAGCAGCCAAGTTACTCCCGGGGGCACTGAAGCTTTCTTT. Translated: CASSQVTPGGTEAFF.

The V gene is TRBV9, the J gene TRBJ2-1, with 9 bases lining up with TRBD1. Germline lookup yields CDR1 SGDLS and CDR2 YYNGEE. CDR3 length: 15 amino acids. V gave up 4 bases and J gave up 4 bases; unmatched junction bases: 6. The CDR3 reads CASSQGQGRYNEQFF. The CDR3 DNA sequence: TGTGCCAGCAGCCAAGGACAGGGGCGGTACAATGAGCAGTTCTTC.

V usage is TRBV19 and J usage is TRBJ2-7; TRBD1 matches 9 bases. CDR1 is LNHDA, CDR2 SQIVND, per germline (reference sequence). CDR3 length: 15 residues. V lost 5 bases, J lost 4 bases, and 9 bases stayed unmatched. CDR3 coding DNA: TGTGCCAGTAGTGACCCCGGGACAGGGTCGTACGAGCAGTACTTC. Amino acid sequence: CASSDPGTGSYEQYF.

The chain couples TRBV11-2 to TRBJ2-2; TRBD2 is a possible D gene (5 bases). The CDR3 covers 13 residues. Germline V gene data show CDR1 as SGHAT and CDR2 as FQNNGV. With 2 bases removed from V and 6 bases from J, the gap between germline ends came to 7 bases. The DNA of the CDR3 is TGTGCCAGCAGCTTACCGGGGTCCGGGGAGCTGTTTTTT. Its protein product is CASSLPGSGELFF.

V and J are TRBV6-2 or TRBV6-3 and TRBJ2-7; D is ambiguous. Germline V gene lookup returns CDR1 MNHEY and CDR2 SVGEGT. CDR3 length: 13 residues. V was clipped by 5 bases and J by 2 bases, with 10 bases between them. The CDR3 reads CASSIAVAYEQYF. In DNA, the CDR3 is TGTGCCAGCAGTATAGCCGTGGCCTACGAGCAGTACTTC.